The 7 T cell receptor beta chains presented below share a single source sample, sequenced in a study of cytomegalovirus exposure and HLA in healthy donors. Primers: 60 Vbeta forward and 13 Jbeta reverse. Only in-frame clones appear in the TCRdb table, and some are missing; sequencing was by immunoSEQ multiplex PCR. Of under 150,000 clones listed, roughly 80% were seen once; the top ten hold 3% to 4%. The sequenced sample consisted of PBMCs. The receptors come from a woman aged 25 to 39 in good health and CMV-seropositive.

The rearrangement links TRBV2 to TRBJ1-1, with D uncertain. CDR3 length: 11 residues. The germline gives CDR1 SNHLY, CDR2 FYNNEI. Trimming removed 11 bases at V and 8 bases at J, with 15 bases between. CDR3 in amino acids: CAVEGAGEAFF. CDR3 nucleotides: TGTGCCGTCGAGGGCGCCGGGGAAGCTTTCTTT. The whole variable domain, remainder taken from reference TRBV2 and TRBJ1-1, is EPEVTQTPSHQVTQMGQEVILRCVPISNHLYFYWYRQILGQKVEFLVSFYNNEISEKSEIFDDQFSVERPDGSNFTLKIRSTKLEDSAMYFCAVEGAGEAFFGQGTRLTVV.

This clone has a single count. The chain combines TRBV27 with TRBJ2-3, with 11 bases aligning to TRBD2. Germline CDR1 MNHEY, CDR2 SMNVEV (reference sequence). With V trimmed by 1 base and J by 4 bases, 4 bases remained unmatched. This CDR3 has 16 residues. CDR3 sequence: CASSLLAGGPPDTQYF. In DNA form, the CDR3 reads TGTGCCAGCAGTTTATTAGCGGGGGGGCCCCCAGATACGCAGTATTTT.

The chain joins TRBV5-4 to TRBJ1-1; tentatively, D is TRBD1 (5 bases). Germline V CDR1 and CDR2: SGHNT, YYREEE (reference sequence). CDR3 size: 14 residues. V lost 4 bases to trimming and J lost 5 bases, with 15 bases between them. CDR3 sequence (DNA): TGTGCCAGCAGCACGATGACCGGGGGGACTGAAGCTTTCTTT. It specifies CASSTMTGGTEAFF.

This clone was observed once. The gene calls are TRBV7-9 and TRBJ1-5; tentative D call: TRBD1 (5 bases). Germline assignment: CDR1 SEHNR and CDR2 FQNEAQ (reference sequence). V lost 0 bases, J lost 3 bases, and 9 bases lay in between. The CDR3 sequence is 15 residues long. The CDR3 here is CASSLAGGYNQPQHF. In nucleotides, the CDR3 is TGTGCCAGCAGCTTAGCGGGGGGGTACAATCAGCCCCAGCATTTT.

The V gene is TRBV28, the J gene TRBJ2-5, with 8 bases matching TRBD1. Germline values: CDR1 MDHEN, CDR2 SYDVKM. The CDR3 is 15 residues long. V trimming: 6 bases; J trimming: 2 bases; junction bases outside the gene matches: 8. CDR3 protein: CASSPRQGTQETQYF. The CDR3 region has the DNA TGTGCCAGCAGCCCAAGACAGGGGACGCAAGAGACCCAGTACTTC. Variable domain in full (rest from reference TRBV28 and TRBJ2-5): DVKVTQSSRYLVKRTGEKVFLECVQDMDHENMFWYRQDPGLGLRLIYFSYDVKMKEKGDIPEGYSVSREKKERFSLILESASTNQTSMYLCASSPRQGTQETQYFGPGTRLLVL.

The V gene is TRBV4-2, the J gene TRBJ2-2; 9 bases fit TRBD2. Germline CDR1 reads LGHNA; CDR2 reads YNFKEQ. This CDR3 spans 19 amino acids. The junction had 12 bases not matched to a gene; V was cut back by 1 base and J by 3 bases. CDR3 nucleotides: TGTGCCAGCAGCCAAGTAGGCCTAGCGGGGCGGATCCACACCGGGGAGCTGTTTTTT. As protein: CASSQVGLAGRIHTGELFF.

The CDR3 DNA follows: TGTGCCAGCAGCCAGACTGGGAGCACAGATACGCAGTATTTT. Its translation is CASSQTGSTDTQYF. This chain links TRBV7-7 with TRBJ2-3; D remains unclear. Trimming took off 5 bases at V and 0 bases at J, with 9 bases between the two ends. Germline V gives CDR1 SSHAT, CDR2 FNYEAQ (reference sequence). CDR3 length: 14 residues.